This is a list of T cell receptor beta chains from one sample in a study of shared clonotypes between healthy human individuals. The method was immunoSEQ multiplex PCR; TCRdb's version includes in-frame clones alone and lacks a portion of them. The sample shows 1.5 million to 2.5 million clones, about 95% of them seen only once. Sequenced material: naive CD8+ T cells sorted from blood. Source of these receptors: a man between 18 and 35 years old in good health. Each CDR3 is given with its conserved first and last residue. Fields, in order: J gene, D gene, V gene, clone size, CDR3 DNA, CDR3 protein. D genes are given only for firm matches. Not every row has a clone size; where given, it reads once, few, many or a size class.

TRBJ1-5 TRBD1 TRBV12-5 NA TGTGCTAGTGGTTTGGTACAGGCAGGGGGTGTTGGCAATCAGCCCCAGCATTTT CASGLVQAGGVGNQPQHF
TRBJ1-6 NA TRBV6-1 NA TGTGCCAGCAGTGAATTAGGGGACACCTCCTATAATTCACCCCTCCACTTT CASSELGDTSYNSPLHF
TRBJ1-1 TRBD1 TRBV13 NA TGTGCCAGCAGCCAGCGACAGGGGGCTGGCACTGAAGCTTTCTTT CASSQRQGAGTEAFF
TRBJ1-1 NA TRBV19 NA TGTGCCAGTAGTATATCGGGAGAAGCTTTCTTT CASSISGEAFF
TRBJ2-1 NA TRBV27 NA TGTGCCAGCAGTTTATCGAGAGGGACGCCCTACAATGAGCAGTTCTTC CASSLSRGTPYNEQFF
TRBJ2-7 NA TRBV7-9 once TGTGCCAGCAGCTTTTTGAGGGATTCCTACGAGCAGTACTTC CASSFLRDSYEQYF
TRBJ2-7 NA TRBV4-2 NA TGTGCCAGCAGGGACCAGGGCTACGAGCAGTACTTC CASRDQGYEQYF
TRBJ1-5 NA TRBV6-1 NA TGTGCCAGCAGTGCCCGGGACCTGGGACAGCCCCAGCATTTT CASSARDLGQPQHF
TRBJ2-2 NA TRBV9 NA TGTGCCAGCAGCCTCGGCAGGGACGACACCGGGGAGCTGTTTTTT CASSLGRDDTGELFF
TRBJ2-7 NA TRBV27 NA TGTGCCAGCAGTTTATTACAGGGCGGCGAGCAGTACTTC CASSLLQGGEQYF
TRBJ1-5 NA TRBV10-2 NA TGCGCCAGCAGTGGGGGGGAAGGTCAGCCCCAGCATTTT CASSGGEGQPQHF
TRBJ2-3 NA TRBV10-2 once TGCGCCAGCAGTGGGGCGGTACTAGCAGATACGCAGTATTTT CASSGAVLADTQYF
TRBJ2-4 NA TRBV2 NA TGTGCCAGCAGTGAAGAGAGGAGCGGAGGTAAAAACATTCAGTACTTC CASSEERSGGKNIQYF
TRBJ1-5 NA TRBV4-1 NA TGCGCCAGCAGCCAATATGGGGTGGAGTATAGCAATCAGCCCCAGCATTTT CASSQYGVEYSNQPQHF
TRBJ2-5 TRBD2 TRBV10-2 once TGCGCCAGCAGTGAGTCCGGACTAGTCTGGGAGACCCAGTACTTC CASSESGLVWETQYF
TRBJ2-5 NA TRBV30 NA TGTGCCTGGAATGGGTTGCGGTTAGGGCCCCAAGAGACCCAGTACTTC CAWNGLRLGPQETQYF
TRBJ2-2 TRBD2 TRBV6-6 once TGTGCCAGCAGTGGGACTAGCGGGAGAAACACCGGGGAGCTGTTTTTT CASSGTSGRNTGELFF
TRBJ1-5 NA TRBV29-1 NA TGCAGCGTTGAACTGGAAGGGGGTCCGCCCCAGCATTTT CSVELEGGPPQHF
TRBJ1-2 NA TRBV7-9 NA TGTGCCAGCAGCTCGACAGAGAATGGCTACACCTTC CASSSTENGYTF
TRBJ1-1 NA TRBV13 once TGTGCCAGCAGCTTAGGCGGGAGCAGGGAAGCTTTCTTT CASSLGGSREAFF
TRBJ2-7 TRBD2 TRBV27 NA TGTGCCAGCAGCTGGACTAGCGGGGCCTACGAGCAGTACTTC CASSWTSGAYEQYF
TRBJ2-3 NA TRBV6-1 once TGTGCCAGGTCCGTGACACACGGAGATACGCAGTATTTT CARSVTHGDTQYF
TRBJ2-7 NA TRBV10-3 NA TGTGCCATCAGTGAGGCAGGCTCCTACGAGCAGTACTTC CAISEAGSYEQYF
TRBJ2-5 NA TRBV7-2 NA TGTGCCAGCAGCTCCGGGACATCGGTAGAGACCCAGTACTTC CASSSGTSVETQYF
TRBJ2-3 NA TRBV5-6 NA TGTGCCAGCAGCTTGTATCCTGATACGCAGTATTTT CASSLYPDTQYF
TRBJ2-1 TRBD2 TRBV7-6 NA TGTGCCAGCAGCTTACTAGCGCGGGAGGGATCGGATGAGCAGTTCTTC CASSLLAREGSDEQFF
TRBJ2-7 NA TRBV13 few TGTGCCAGCAGCTTAGGCCTTGAGGAGTACTTC CASSLGLEEYF
TRBJ1-2 NA TRBV6-5 NA TGTGCCAGCAGTTGGCAGGGTGATTATGGCTACACCTTC CASSWQGDYGYTF
TRBJ1-2 NA TRBV6-6 NA TGTGCCAGCTCGACGGTGGGGACCGGCAACTATGGCTACACCTTC CASSTVGTGNYGYTF